Below, 7 T cell receptor beta chains from the same sample are listed, as sequenced in a study of PD-L1 blockade in urothelial cancer. Indicated time point: peripheral blood 6 weeks after treatment start. This table comes from immunoSEQ multiplex PCR, and its TCRdb copy is limited to in-frame clones, with some not included. This sample yields 42,000 or so clones, of which about four fifths are seen a single time; around 14% belongs to the top ten. The sequencing used PBMCs, collected around atezolizumab (anti-PD-L1) treatment. These TCRs come from a man aged 60 to 75 with urothelial cancer.

This chain connects TRBV28 to TRBJ2-7, with 7 nucleotides matching TRBD1. Trimming took 3 bases from V and 7 from J; bases not matched to a gene: 0. There are 11 residues in the CDR3. The V gene's germline CDR1 is MDHEN and CDR2 SYDVKM. DNA for the CDR3: TGTGCCAGCAGTTTCAGGGGGGAGCAGTACTTC. As protein: CASSFRGEQYF.

The rearrangement links TRBV6-5 to TRBJ2-5, with a tentative D call TRBD2 (6 bases). The CDR3 runs to 14 residues. Trimming shortened V by 5 bases and J by 1 base, and 11 bases separated the two germline ends. Germline CDR1 reads MNHEY; CDR2 reads SVGAGI. The DNA for the CDR3 is TGTGCCAGCAGTACGGGACTTTTCCAAGAGACCCAGTACTTC. Translation: CASSTGLFQETQYF.

The chain employs TRBV6-5 and TRBJ2-7; 8 positions agree with TRBD2. From germline, CDR1 is MNHEY and CDR2 SVGAGI. The J segment lost 2 bases and the V segment lost 0 bases, leaving 6 bases of the junction unmatched. The CDR3 is 16 amino acids. The CDR3 DNA reads as TGTGCCAGCAGTTACTCGATGCGCGGGGGGACCTACGAGCAGTACTTC. Amino acid sequence: CASSYSMRGGTYEQYF.

This clone occurred once. The V gene is TRBV19, the J gene TRBJ1-1; 7 bases are a match to TRBD1. The V gene end was trimmed by 5 bases and the J gene end by 5 bases; junction bases not matched to a gene: 8. There are 14 residues in the CDR3. Germline V gene sequence: CDR1 LNHDA, CDR2 SQIVND (reference sequence). This chain's CDR3 is CASSVTGYRTEAFF. The DNA for the CDR3 is TGTGCCAGTAGTGTGACAGGGTACCGGACTGAAGCTTTCTTT.

This rearrangement joins TRBV2 to TRBJ2-1; 8 nucleotides line up with TRBD2. The CDR3 loop spans 14 amino acids. V gave up 7 bases and J gave up 8 bases; unmatched junction bases: 10. CDR1 and CDR2 (germline): SNHLY, FYNNEI. Here the CDR3 DNA reads TGTGCCAGCATTTCAAACGGGGGGGCCTATGAGCAGTTCTTC. Its protein is CASISNGGAYEQFF.

The rearrangement uses TRBV7-2 and TRBJ1-2, with D tentatively TRBD1 (5 bases). Trimming left V 4 bases short and J 5 bases short, with 8 bases between. CDR1 is SGHTA and CDR2 is FQGNSA in the germline V gene. The CDR3 loop spans 12 amino acids. The CDR3 region is CASSSGLYGYTF. In DNA, the CDR3 is TGTGCCAGCAGCTCGGGACTATATGGCTACACCTTC.

The genes are TRBV5-4 and TRBJ2-2; possible D gene TRBD1, 6 bases. Germline V gives CDR1 SGHNT, CDR2 YYREEE (reference sequence). The CDR3 sequence is 16 residues long. The germline V and J ends were trimmed by 2 bases and 5 bases, with 16 bases remaining between them. The CDR3 coding sequence is TGTGCCAGCAGCTTCGACAGGCGGCAACAGACCGGGGAGCTGTTTTTT. Translated, it gives CASSFDRRQQTGELFF.